This is a list of T cell receptor beta chains from one sample in a study of cytomegalovirus exposure and HLA in healthy donors. Clones were sequenced by immunoSEQ multiplex PCR, and TCRdb holds only the in-frame ones, with some missing. The sample carries some 190,000 clones, around 83% recorded once. The sample consisted of PBMCs. These receptors all stem from a man between 40 and 49 years old in good health and CMV-seropositive. Each CDR3 is given with its conserved first and last residue. A D gene is named only where the DNA matches it firmly. Some rows mark clone size as missing; the rest say once, few, many or name a class of expanded clone.

TRBV11-2,TRBJ2-4,NA,NA,CASSLDRNIQYF,TGTGCCAGCAGCTTAGATCGGAACATTCAGTACTTC
TRBV7-7,TRBJ2-6,NA,NA,CASSPQTAGANVLTF,TGTGCCAGCAGCCCCCAGACAGCTGGGGCCAACGTCCTGACTTTC
TRBV30,TRBJ2-5,TRBD1,NA,CAWSQGQSQETQYF,TGTGCCTGGAGCCAGGGACAGTCCCAAGAGACCCAGTACTTC
TRBV19,TRBJ1-4,TRBD1,NA,CASSAGQGTLATNEKLFF,TGTGCCAGTAGTGCGGGACAGGGGACTTTGGCAACTAATGAAAAACTGTTTTTT
TRBV30,TRBJ2-7,TRBD2,NA,CAWSVLGGTRGLREQYF,TGTGCCTGGAGTGTACTTGGGGGGACTAGAGGTTTGCGCGAGCAGTACTTC
TRBV25-1,TRBJ2-7,TRBD1,NA,CASSAGQGIGEQYF,TGTGCCAGCAGTGCAGGACAGGGAATCGGCGAGCAGTACTTC
TRBV25-1,TRBJ2-1,TRBD1,NA,CASSDYRQGAYNEQFF,TGTGCCAGCAGTGATTATCGACAGGGTGCCTACAATGAGCAGTTCTTC
TRBV4-3,TRBJ2-5,TRBD1,few,CASSQVQGAVETQYF,TGCGCCAGCAGCCAAGTACAGGGGGCGGTAGAGACCCAGTACTTC
TRBV19,TRBJ1-4,NA,NA,CASSIQGNEKLFF,TGTGCCAGTAGTATCCAGGGTAATGAAAAACTGTTTTTT
TRBV4-2,TRBJ2-1,TRBD2,NA,CASSQGLAGNEQFF,TGTGCCAGCAGCCAGGGACTAGCTGGGAATGAGCAGTTCTTC
TRBV4-2,TRBJ2-7,NA,NA,CASSQAPSGYEQYF,TGTGCCAGCAGCCAAGCTCCCTCGGGTTACGAGCAGTACTTC
TRBV9,TRBJ1-2,NA,NA,CASSPPGLRYGYTF,TGTGCCAGCAGCCCTCCGGGACTTCGATATGGCTACACCTTC
TRBV28,TRBJ2-6,NA,NA,CASSPSLGGGANVLTF,TGTGCCAGCAGTCCCTCACTGGGAGGTGGGGCCAACGTCCTGACTTTC
TRBV11-2,TRBJ2-7,TRBD2,NA,CASSLRLAGPYEQYF,TGTGCCAGCAGCCTCAGACTAGCTGGGCCCTACGAGCAGTACTTC
TRBV2,TRBJ2-7,TRBD2,NA,CAILGRGTSGNYEQYF,TGTGCCATCCTAGGCCGAGGGACTAGCGGGAACTACGAGCAGTACTTC
TRBV11-3,TRBJ2-2,NA,NA,CASSLDAGRGKTGELFF,TGTGCCAGCAGCTTAGATGCGGGCAGAGGCAAGACCGGGGAGCTGTTTTTT
TRBV2,TRBJ1-3,TRBD1,NA,CASSEAMNRGRNTIYF,TGTGCCAGCAGTGAAGCGATGAACAGGGGGAGAAACACCATATATTTT
TRBV11-3,TRBJ2-3,TRBD2,NA,CASSLGRTSGSPTDTQYF,TGTGCCAGCAGCTTAGGTCGGACTAGCGGGAGTCCCACAGATACGCAGTATTTT
TRBV18,TRBJ2-1,NA,NA,CASSPPGSLSYNEQFF,TGTGCCAGCTCACCTCCAGGGTCGCTCTCCTACAATGAGCAGTTCTTC
TRBV9,TRBJ2-7,TRBD2,NA,CASSVTGLAGGSEQYF,TGTGCCAGCAGCGTAACTGGACTAGCGGGAGGGAGTGAGCAGTACTTC
TRBV9,TRBJ2-6,TRBD2,NA,CASSSFAGGSGANVLTF,TGTGCCAGCAGCTCGTTCGCGGGGGGCTCTGGGGCCAACGTCCTGACTTTC
TRBV7-2,TRBJ2-1,TRBD2,NA,CASRPTTSGHYNEQFF,TGTGCCAGCAGACCCACTACTAGCGGCCACTACAATGAGCAGTTCTTC